This TCR beta chain was identified during a study of cytomegalovirus exposure and HLA in healthy donors. Study in general: Sequencing of about 200 million T cells in an earlier analysis found 95 million to 120 million unique TCR beta sequences. Study-level results: An observed cluster of highly shared sequence variants was recorded as a likely sequencing artifact. In an earlier analysis, most TCR beta V segments were productive about 87% or about 30% of the time.

13 Jbeta primers and 60 Vbeta primers were used for the PCR. Generated by immunoSEQ multiplex PCR, the TCRdb table keeps only in-frame clones and is missing some. The listing contains about 150,000 clones. On this clone: Its specificity is unknown.

This CDR3 is built from 16 residues. Germline V gives CDR1 LGHNA, CDR2 YSLEER. With V trimmed by 1 base and J by 4 bases, 6 bases remained unmatched. This chain uses TRBV4-3 with TRBJ2-1, with 8 positions matching TRBD2. Sequences were obtained from PBMCs. The TCR originated in a woman in her forties or fifties in good health and CMV-seronegative. The CDR3 region is CASSQGTSPIYNEQFF. The CDR3 DNA is TGCGCCAGCAGCCAAGGGACTAGCCCGATATACAATGAGCAGTTCTTC.